The clone carrying this T cell receptor beta chain was observed at least ten times. The data belong to a study of low-dose radiotherapy and immunotherapy resistance in tumors. On the study more broadly: Cohort 1 was treated with 0.5 Gy per fraction at 2-week intervals, amounting to 6.5 Gy overall.

The CDR3 covers 14 residues. The germline V gene has CDR1 DFQATT and CDR2 SNEGSKA (reference sequence). V shed 5 bases and J shed 5 bases, with 17 bases lying between them. As to time point: after trial treatment. The treatment here: LDRT plus nivolumab, ipilimumab, low-dose cyclophosphamide and aspirin (RACIN trial). First-strand cDNA used TRAV- and TRBV-specific primers, covering alpha and beta chains. PCR amplification of the TCRs was performed with Phusion for about 20 PCR cycles, and it relied on a constant-region primer together with a V-primer adapter. TCRdb fed the reads into MiXCR, producing one record per CDR3 protein. This table has about 39,000 distinct CDR3 sequences, 20% to 25% appearing once.

The sequence was collected from a female donor with ovarian cancer. The chain links TRBV20-1 to TRBJ2-3, with D unresolved. The sample in question was PBMCs, obtained after low-dose radiotherapy plus immunotherapy. The CDR3 protein is CSASHGFEQDTQYF. CDR3 in DNA: TGCAGTGCTTCCCACGGATTCGAGCAAGATACGCAGTATTTT.